These T cell receptor beta chains were read from a single sample in a study of blood T cell repertoires in COVID-19. Using immunoSEQ multiplex PCR, the repertoire was profiled, and TCRdb retains in-frame clones only, with some absent. The table has some 420,000 clones, 85% to 90% seen once. Input material: PBMCs or T cells enriched from blood (not recorded which). Every receptor here comes from a man aged 30 to 45 who had recovered from COVID-19. CDR3s include the opening cysteine and the closing phenylalanine or tryptophan. Fields, in order: CDR3 protein, CDR3 DNA, J gene, V gene, D gene, clone size. A D gene is named only where the DNA matches it firmly. The size entry is marked missing in some rows and otherwise reads once, few, many or a size class.

CDR3aa: CASSLGQGAHEQYF; CDR3nt: TGTGCCAGCAGTTTGGGACAGGGAGCCCACGAGCAGTACTTC; j_gene: TRBJ2-7; v_gene: TRBV6-5; d_gene: TRBD1; abundance: -
CDR3aa: CASSLMTGAGQPQHF; CDR3nt: TGCGCCAGCAGCCTGATGACAGGGGCAGGTCAGCCCCAGCATTTT; j_gene: TRBJ1-5; v_gene: TRBV5-1; d_gene: TRBD1; abundance: -
CDR3aa: CSAGQGDYGYTF; CDR3nt: TGCAGCGCTGGACAGGGAGACTATGGCTACACCTTC; j_gene: TRBJ1-2; v_gene: TRBV29-1; d_gene: TRBD1; abundance: -
CDR3aa: CSASLAGGPGETQYF; CDR3nt: TGCAGTGCTAGTCTGGCGGGAGGGCCGGGGGAGACCCAGTACTTC; j_gene: TRBJ2-5; v_gene: TRBV20-1; d_gene: TRBD2; abundance: once
CDR3aa: CAIGGLANTGELFF; CDR3nt: TGTGCCATCGGGGGACTCGCGAACACCGGGGAGCTGTTTTTT; j_gene: TRBJ2-2; v_gene: TRBV10-3; d_gene: -; abundance: -
CDR3aa: CASSTGGQPQHF; CDR3nt: TGTGCCAGCAGTACCGGGGGGCAGCCCCAGCATTTT; j_gene: TRBJ1-5; v_gene: TRBV7-9; d_gene: -; abundance: -
CDR3aa: CASSLVASGRGNEQFF; CDR3nt: TGCGCCAGCAGCTTGGTAGCTAGCGGGAGGGGTAATGAGCAGTTCTTC; j_gene: TRBJ2-1; v_gene: TRBV5-1; d_gene: TRBD2; abundance: once
CDR3aa: CASSPPGLAGVHHEQYF; CDR3nt: TGTGCCAGCAGCCCGCCTGGGCTAGCGGGAGTTCACCACGAGCAGTACTTC; j_gene: TRBJ2-7; v_gene: TRBV5-4; d_gene: TRBD2; abundance: -
CDR3aa: CASSLGTGGTPRQHF; CDR3nt: TGTGCCAGCAGCTTAGGGACAGGAGGGACCCCGCGCCAGCATTTT; j_gene: TRBJ1-5; v_gene: TRBV7-9; d_gene: TRBD1; abundance: -
CDR3aa: CASSGNTDTQYF; CDR3nt: TGTGCCAGCAGTGGTAACACAGATACGCAGTATTTT; j_gene: TRBJ2-3; v_gene: TRBV6-4; d_gene: -; abundance: -
CDR3aa: CASSQAPYQETQYF; CDR3nt: TGTGCCAGCAGCCAAGCTCCGTACCAAGAGACCCAGTACTTC; j_gene: TRBJ2-5; v_gene: TRBV3-1/TRBV3-2; d_gene: -; abundance: -
CDR3aa: CASSLSGRGQGSYNSPLHF; CDR3nt: TGTGCCAGCAGTTTATCAGGCAGGGGGCAGGGGTCCTATAATTCACCCCTCCACTTT; j_gene: TRBJ1-6; v_gene: TRBV27; d_gene: TRBD1; abundance: once
CDR3aa: CASSAVGGGGYTF; CDR3nt: TGTGCCAGCAGTGCGGTCGGGGGAGGCGGCTACACCTTC; j_gene: TRBJ1-2; v_gene: TRBV27; d_gene: -; abundance: -
CDR3aa: CASRQTGVGNTIYF; CDR3nt: TGTGCCAGCAGACAAACAGGGGTTGGAAACACCATATATTTT; j_gene: TRBJ1-3; v_gene: TRBV28; d_gene: TRBD1; abundance: -
CDR3aa: CASSPGTGTREKLFF; CDR3nt: TGTGCCAGCTCACCGGGGACAGGGACGAGAGAAAAACTGTTTTTT; j_gene: TRBJ1-4; v_gene: TRBV18; d_gene: TRBD1; abundance: -
CDR3aa: CASSLSTTYNEQFF; CDR3nt: TGTGCCAGCAGCTTATCCACAACCTACAATGAGCAGTTCTTC; j_gene: TRBJ2-1; v_gene: TRBV7-9; d_gene: -; abundance: -
CDR3aa: CASSERVPYNSPLHF; CDR3nt: TGTGCCAGCAGTGAGAGGGTCCCCTATAATTCACCCCTCCACTTT; j_gene: TRBJ1-6; v_gene: TRBV25-1; d_gene: -; abundance: -
CDR3aa: CSASPVSDLQETQYF; CDR3nt: TGCAGTGCTAGTCCTGTCTCGGACTTACAGGAGACCCAGTACTTC; j_gene: TRBJ2-5; v_gene: TRBV20-1; d_gene: -; abundance: -
CDR3aa: CASLRSGGYGYTF; CDR3nt: TGTGCCAGCCTCCGGAGCGGCGGCTATGGCTACACCTTC; j_gene: TRBJ1-2; v_gene: TRBV21-1; d_gene: -; abundance: -
CDR3aa: CSVAPGATLGDTQYF; CDR3nt: TGCAGCGTAGCACCAGGGGCCACCCTTGGGGATACGCAGTATTTT; j_gene: TRBJ2-3; v_gene: TRBV29-1; d_gene: -; abundance: -
CDR3aa: CASRLDRLYEKLFF; CDR3nt: TGTGCCAGCAGGCTGGACAGGCTTTATGAAAAACTGTTTTTT; j_gene: TRBJ1-4; v_gene: TRBV28; d_gene: TRBD1; abundance: -
CDR3aa: CASMWTGEYTDTQYF; CDR3nt: TGTGCCAGCATGTGGACAGGTGAATACACAGATACGCAGTATTTT; j_gene: TRBJ2-3; v_gene: TRBV28; d_gene: TRBD1; abundance: -
CDR3aa: CASGRQGRNYNEQFF; CDR3nt: TGTGCTAGTGGACGACAGGGTAGGAACTACAATGAGCAGTTCTTC; j_gene: TRBJ2-1; v_gene: TRBV12-5; d_gene: TRBD1; abundance: -
CDR3aa: CATSDPTLGLAGYNEQFF; CDR3nt: TGTGCCACCAGTGACCCCACCTTGGGACTAGCGGGATACAATGAGCAGTTCTTC; j_gene: TRBJ2-1; v_gene: TRBV24-1; d_gene: TRBD2; abundance: -
CDR3aa: CASSSTGITGELFF; CDR3nt: TGTGCCAGCAGTTCGACAGGGATCACCGGGGAGCTGTTTTTT; j_gene: TRBJ2-2; v_gene: TRBV6-5; d_gene: TRBD1; abundance: -
CDR3aa: CASSLASYGYTF; CDR3nt: TGTGCCAGCAGTTTGGCCAGCTATGGCTACACCTTC; j_gene: TRBJ1-2; v_gene: TRBV27; d_gene: -; abundance: -
CDR3aa: CASSPRTGEKAFF; CDR3nt: TGTGCCAGTAGTCCCAGGACAGGGGAGAAAGCTTTCTTT; j_gene: TRBJ1-1; v_gene: TRBV19; d_gene: TRBD1; abundance: -
CDR3aa: CASSSGLAGINEQFF; CDR3nt: TGTGCCAGCAGTTCCGGACTAGCGGGAATAAATGAGCAGTTCTTC; j_gene: TRBJ2-1; v_gene: TRBV7-2; d_gene: TRBD2; abundance: -
CDR3aa: CASSYVLAGADTQYF; CDR3nt: TGTGCCAGCAGTTACGTACTAGCGGGAGCAGATACGCAGTATTTT; j_gene: TRBJ2-3; v_gene: TRBV6-5; d_gene: TRBD2; abundance: -
CDR3aa: CASSLSGVIFYGYTF; CDR3nt: TGTGCCAGCAGCTTATCAGGGGTGATTTTCTATGGCTACACCTTC; j_gene: TRBJ1-2; v_gene: TRBV7-9; d_gene: -; abundance: -
CDR3aa: CASSTQGYGYTF; CDR3nt: TGTGCCAGCAGTACCCAGGGGTACGGCTACACCTTC; j_gene: TRBJ1-2; v_gene: TRBV12-3/TRBV12-4; d_gene: -; abundance: -
CDR3aa: CASSQTGDSWGYTF; CDR3nt: TGTGCCAGCAGCCAGACAGGGGATTCTTGGGGCTACACCTTC; j_gene: TRBJ1-2; v_gene: TRBV7-2; d_gene: TRBD1; abundance: -
CDR3aa: CASSLPGQNEKLFF; CDR3nt: TGTGCCAGCTCACTGCCGGGACAGAATGAAAAACTGTTTTTT; j_gene: TRBJ1-4; v_gene: TRBV18; d_gene: TRBD1; abundance: -
CDR3aa: CASSLGQAGGPRNEQFF; CDR3nt: TGTGCCAGCAGCTTAGGGCAAGCGGGAGGGCCGCGTAATGAGCAGTTCTTC; j_gene: TRBJ2-1; v_gene: TRBV7-9; d_gene: TRBD2; abundance: -
CDR3aa: CSSERELCHEQYF; CDR3nt: TGCAGCTCCGAGCGGGAGCTTTGTCACGAGCAGTACTTC; j_gene: TRBJ2-7; v_gene: TRBV29-1; d_gene: TRBD2; abundance: -
CDR3aa: CSVGDRETGELFF; CDR3nt: TGCAGCGTTGGGGACAGAGAGACCGGGGAGCTGTTTTTT; j_gene: TRBJ2-2; v_gene: TRBV29-1; d_gene: TRBD1; abundance: -
CDR3aa: CASIKHGRGNNQPQHF; CDR3nt: TGTGCCAGCATCAAACACGGACGGGGGAACAATCAGCCCCAGCATTTT; j_gene: TRBJ1-5; v_gene: TRBV28; d_gene: -; abundance: -
CDR3aa: CASSLGRRANTEAFF; CDR3nt: TGTGCCAGCAGCTTAGGCCGCAGGGCCAACACTGAAGCTTTCTTT; j_gene: TRBJ1-1; v_gene: TRBV11-2; d_gene: -; abundance: -
CDR3aa: CASSRRDNNEKLFF; CDR3nt: TGTGCCAGCAGTCGCCGGGACAATAATGAAAAACTGTTTTTT; j_gene: TRBJ1-4; v_gene: TRBV5-8; d_gene: -; abundance: -
CDR3aa: CASSDGTGDLRELFF; CDR3nt: TGTGCCAGCAGCGACGGGACAGGGGATCTCCGGGAGCTGTTTTTT; j_gene: TRBJ2-2; v_gene: TRBV5-6; d_gene: TRBD1; abundance: -
CDR3aa: CASMGAPSQALHF; CDR3nt: TGTGCCAGCATGGGGGCACCTTCACAGGCCCTCCACTTT; j_gene: TRBJ1-6; v_gene: TRBV28; d_gene: -; abundance: -
CDR3aa: CASSLATSAGYYNEQFF; CDR3nt: TGTGCCAGCAGCTTAGCGACTAGCGCGGGATATTACAATGAGCAGTTCTTC; j_gene: TRBJ2-1; v_gene: TRBV11-2; d_gene: TRBD2; abundance: -
CDR3aa: CASSGQGTAGNTIYF; CDR3nt: TGTGCCAGCAGCGGACAGGGAACAGCTGGAAACACCATATATTTT; j_gene: TRBJ1-3; v_gene: TRBV2; d_gene: TRBD1; abundance: -